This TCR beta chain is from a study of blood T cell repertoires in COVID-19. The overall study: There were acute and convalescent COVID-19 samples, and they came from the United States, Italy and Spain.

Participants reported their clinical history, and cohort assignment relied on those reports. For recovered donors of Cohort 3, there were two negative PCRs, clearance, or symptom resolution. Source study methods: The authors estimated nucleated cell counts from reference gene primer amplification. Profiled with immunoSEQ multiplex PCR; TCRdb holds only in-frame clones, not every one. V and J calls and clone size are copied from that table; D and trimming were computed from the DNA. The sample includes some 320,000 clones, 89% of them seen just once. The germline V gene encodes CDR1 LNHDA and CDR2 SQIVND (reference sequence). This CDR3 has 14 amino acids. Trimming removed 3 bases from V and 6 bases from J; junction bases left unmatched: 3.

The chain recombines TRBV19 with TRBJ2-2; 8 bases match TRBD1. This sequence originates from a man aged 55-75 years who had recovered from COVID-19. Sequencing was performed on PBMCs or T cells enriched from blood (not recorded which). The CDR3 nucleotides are TGTGCCAGTAGTATGGACAGGGTAGCCGGGGAGCTGTTTTTT. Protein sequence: CASSMDRVAGELFF. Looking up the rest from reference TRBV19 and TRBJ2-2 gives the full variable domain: DGGITQSPKYLFRKEGQNVTLSCEQNLNHDAMYWYRQDPGQGLRLIYYSQIVNDFQKGDIAEGYSVSREKKESFPLTVTSAQKNPTAFYLCASSMDRVAGELFFGEGSRLTVL.